Following are 5 T cell receptor beta chains from one sample sequenced in a study of shared clonotypes between healthy human individuals. Method: immunoSEQ multiplex PCR; TCRdb's copy keeps in-frame clones and lacks some. The data hold about 99,000 clones, with less than 60% observed a single time. Sequencing was done on a sample of PBMCs. These receptors all stem from a middle-aged woman in good health. Some clones in this sample may be carry-over from other donors' samples.

This chain links TRBV15 with TRBJ2-5; no definite D call. Between the trimmed V and J ends, which lost 0 bases and 7 bases, there was a span of 6 bases. Germline V CDR1 and CDR2: LNHNV, YYDKDF (reference sequence). The CDR3 runs to 12 residues. Here the CDR3 reads CATSRDRRTQYF. CDR3 nucleotide sequence: TGTGCCACCAGCAGAGATCGTAGGACCCAGTACTTC.

This clone was recorded a few times. The V call is TRBV28, the J call TRBJ1-5; no definite D call. The CDR3 sequence is 16 residues long. V dropped 2 bases and J dropped 0 bases, with 11 bases sitting between them. Germline CDR1 is MDHEN and CDR2 is SYDVKM. The CDR3, as DNA: TGTGCCAGCAGTTTAAGGACCGACTATAGCAATCAGCCCCAGCATTTT. Protein sequence: CASSLRTDYSNQPQHF.

The CDR3 nucleotides read TGCGCCAGCAGCCTTAACTACGAGCAGTACTTC. This gives the protein CASSLNYEQYF. The chain joins TRBV5-1 to TRBJ2-5; D gene unclear. The J call may be in error: the DNA end matches TRBJ2-7 better. Germline V gene data show CDR1 as SGHRS and CDR2 as YFSETQ. The CDR3 runs 11 residues.

For this clone: This probably arose from a read error, given a far larger clone one base away. Here the CDR3 DNA reads TGTGCCAGCAGCTTAGCTTACGAGCAGTACTTC. Amino acid sequence: CASSLAYEQYF. V and J are TRBV11-1 and TRBJ2-5; D unclear. The better agreement between TRBJ2-7 and the DNA end casts doubt on the J call. The CDR3 loop spans 11 amino acids. In germline, CDR1 is SGHAT, CDR2 FQDESV (reference sequence).

This clone is a singleton in its sample. The rearrangement links TRBV7-2 to TRBJ2-7, with 10 nucleotides matching TRBD1. Germline values: CDR1 SGHTA, CDR2 FQGNSA. With 5 bases clipped from V and 3 bases from J, the junction kept 4 bases outside the gene matches. The CDR3 loop spans 14 amino acids. As DNA, the CDR3 is TGTGCCAGCAGCGCCGACAGGGGGCACTACGAGCAGTACTTC. It specifies CASSADRGHYEQYF. The complete variable domain, with remaining parts taken from reference TRBV7-2 and TRBJ2-7, reads GAGVSQSPSNKVTEKGKDVELRCDPISGHTALYWYRQSLGQGLEFLIYFQGNSAPDKSGLPSDRFSAERTGGSVSTLTIQRTQQEDSAVYLCASSADRGHYEQYFGPGTRLTVT.